One and the same sample provided the 23 T cell receptor beta chains below, sequenced in a study of identical twins. TCRdb itself ran the 5' RACE reads through MiXCR, one entry per CDR3 protein. The table shows about 720,000 distinct CDR3 sequences, with 8.5% to 9% occurring only once. These records were also assigned to another study, of yellow fever vaccine responses in identical twins.

The sequencing sample was made of PBMCs. These receptors were taken from a woman in her late teens or twenties in good health.

This clonotype has a handful of counts. The chain recombines TRBV29-1 with TRBJ2-7; 8 positions agree with TRBD1. With 1 base clipped from V and 3 bases from J, the junction kept 11 bases outside the gene matches. The CDR3 totals 16 residues. Per the germline V gene, CDR1 is SQVTM and CDR2 is ANQGSEA. CDR3 bases: TGCAGCGTTGAAGGGGGACGACAGGGGAAGGACTACGAGCAGTACTTC. It is translated as CSVEGGRQGKDYEQYF.

The chain is built from TRBV3-1 and TRBJ2-3; possible D gene TRBD2, 6 bases. V was clipped by 3 bases and J by 0 bases, with 10 bases between them. In germline, CDR1 is LGHDT, CDR2 YNNKEL (reference sequence). This CDR3 spans 15 amino acids. The CDR3 reads CASSHYGGSTDTQYF. Here the CDR3 DNA reads TGTGCCAGCAGCCATTATGGGGGGAGCACAGATACGCAGTATTTT.

The gene calls are TRBV20-1 and TRBJ2-6; D is unclear. The germline gives CDR1 DFQATT, CDR2 SNEGSKA (reference sequence). The CDR3 covers 14 residues. Trimming took 3 bases from V and 2 from J, leaving 8 bases between them. CDR3 sequence reads: CSASTFPGANVLTF. The CDR3 coding sequence is TGCAGTGCTAGTACCTTTCCTGGGGCCAACGTCCTGACTTTC.

This clonotype was found many times. The chain combines TRBV12-3 or TRBV12-4 with TRBJ1-2; a possible D gene is TRBD1 (5 bases). The CDR3 spans 14 residues. The V end was cut by 6 bases, the J end by 3 bases, with 14 bases between. The CDR3 reads CASSRTFRDYGYTF. CDR3 DNA: TGTGCCAGCAGCCGGACATTTAGGGACTATGGCTACACCTTC.

This clonotype came up a few times. The chain carries TRBV5-1 and TRBJ1-2; D ambiguous. Trimming pared 0 bases from V and 2 bases from J, leaving 8 bases between. CDR1 and CDR2 (germline): SGHRS, YFSETQ. CDR3 size: 14 residues. CDR3 loop: CASSLEILNYGYTF. The CDR3 DNA is TGCGCCAGCAGCTTGGAAATACTCAACTATGGCTACACCTTC.

The chain employs TRBV12-3 or TRBV12-4 and TRBJ2-2; D is ambiguous. The ends were cut back, 6 bases at V and 4 bases at J, with 9 bases in the middle. This CDR3 is built from 13 residues. The CDR3 region has the DNA TGTGCCAGCAGGGCTAGGAGCACCGGGGAGCTGTTTTTT. Amino acid sequence: CASRARSTGELFF.

This clonotype was observed a handful of times. The chain employs TRBV19 and TRBJ2-3, with D hard to call. Trimming pared 7 bases from V and 3 bases from J, leaving 17 bases between. Germline CDR1 LNHDA, CDR2 SQIVND (reference sequence). This CDR3 has 15 residues. The CDR3 protein is CASTPLGEPTDTQYF. CDR3 DNA: TGTGCCAGTACTCCCCTTGGGGAACCAACAGATACGCAGTATTTT.

This clonotype has only a few counts. The chain links TRBV2 to TRBJ1-4; D unclear. V lost 3 bases, J lost 7 bases, and 12 bases lay in between. The CDR3 covers 14 residues. Germline CDR1 SNHLY, CDR2 FYNNEI. The CDR3 sequence: CASSDVGIGEKLFF. CDR3 in DNA: TGTGCCAGCAGTGATGTGGGTATCGGTGAAAAACTGTTTTTT.

In its sample, this clonotype was seen a few times. The CDR3 nucleotides read TGTGCCAGCAGCCGACGGGGGGCCACAGATACGCAGTATTTT. The encoded protein is CASSRRGATDTQYF. The chain employs TRBV7-3 and TRBJ2-3, with D possibly matching TRBD2 (7 bases). This CDR3 region has 14 residues. Looked up from germline, CDR1 is SGHTA and CDR2 is FQGTGA. V lost 5 bases, J lost 2 bases, and 11 bases lay in between.

This clonotype was counted between two and nine times. The chain joins TRBV28 to TRBJ2-3; TRBD2 agrees at 11 bases. The CDR3 extends over 16 amino acids. V shed 4 bases and J 4 bases; nucleotides not matched to a gene: 7. Germline assignment: CDR1 MDHEN and CDR2 SYDVKM. CDR3 DNA sequence: TGTGCCAGCAGTTCACGACTAGCGGGGAGTTCAGATACGCAGTATTTT. Translation gives CASSSRLAGSSDTQYF. The variable domain in full, completed from reference TRBV28 and TRBJ2-3, reads DVKVTQSSRYLVKRTGEKVFLECVQDMDHENMFWYRQDPGLGLRLIYFSYDVKMKEKGDIPEGYSVSREKKERFSLILESASTNQTSMYLCASSSRLAGSSDTQYFGPGTRLTVL.

This clonotype was found many times. This chain connects TRBV28 to TRBJ2-1; 7 positions agree with TRBD1. V lost 4 bases and J lost 5; bases outside the gene matches: 14. Germline V gene lookup returns CDR1 MDHEN and CDR2 SYDVKM. This CDR3 comprises 17 residues. CDR3 sequence (DNA): TGTGCCAGCAGTTCTCCCCTTAGGGGACAGCGACACAATGAGCAGTTCTTC. Its translation is CASSSPLRGQRHNEQFF.

The chain links TRBV20-1 to TRBJ2-6, with D maybe TRBD1 (6 bases). The CDR3 sequence is 14 residues long. Trimming removed 1 base from V and 8 bases from J, with 12 bases in between. CDR1 is DFQATT and CDR2 is SNEGSKA in the germline V gene (reference sequence). CDR3 bases: TGCAGTGCTAGAGTCGTCGGGACAACCAACGTCCTGACTTTC. Its protein is CSARVVGTTNVLTF.

This clonotype was seen more than once but under ten times. The chain couples TRBV29-1 to TRBJ2-5; tentative D call: TRBD2 (6 bases). Per germline, CDR1 SQVTM and CDR2 ANQGSEA. CDR3 length: 14 residues. Trimming took off 7 bases at V and 1 base at J, with 16 bases between the two ends. The CDR3 DNA sequence: TGCAGCGCTAGCGCTGAGGGCTTCCAAGAGACCCAGTACTTC. Translating gives CSASAEGFQETQYF.

A few counts support this clonotype. The chain links TRBV5-1 to TRBJ2-1, with D unresolved. With 1 base removed from V and 3 bases from J, the gap between germline ends came to 11 bases. The V gene's germline CDR1 is SGHRS and CDR2 YFSETQ. This CDR3 is 15 amino acids long. CDR3 loop: CASSLLGIGYNEQFF. CDR3 DNA: TGCGCCAGCAGCTTGTTGGGGATTGGCTACAATGAGCAGTTCTTC.

This clonotype was observed at least ten times. This sequence joins TRBV4-3 and TRBJ2-3, with D possibly TRBD2 on 6 matching bases. V was trimmed by 3 bases and J by 4 bases, leaving 14 bases between them. This CDR3 contains 15 residues. The germline V gene encodes CDR1 LGHNA and CDR2 YSLEER. The CDR3 reads CASSQGGLAADTQYF. The DNA for the CDR3 is TGCGCCAGCAGCCAGGGGGGTTTAGCGGCAGATACGCAGTATTTT.

This clonotype was detected only a few times. The chain recombines TRBV25-1 with TRBJ2-5; tentative D call: TRBD2 (5 bases). CDR1 MGHDK and CDR2 SYGVNS come from the germline V gene. V gave up 2 bases and J gave up 2 bases, with 9 bases separating them. The CDR3 totals 14 residues. The CDR3 DNA is TGTGCCAGCAGTGAAAACCGGGAACAAGAGACCCAGTACTTC. It encodes CASSENREQETQYF.

A few counts support this clonotype. The CDR3 spells CASSHDSVGQPQHF. The CDR3 DNA reads TGTGCCAGCAGCCACGACAGTGTGGGCCAGCCCCAGCATTTT. The chain links TRBV6-1 to TRBJ1-5; TRBD1 might be the D (5 bases). The CDR3 extends over 14 amino acids. Trimming cost V 6 bases and J 7 bases, with 16 bases left between them. Per the germline V gene, CDR1 is MNHNS and CDR2 is SASEGT.

This clonotype was detected ten times or more. The chain recombines TRBV7-2 with TRBJ2-7, with D perhaps TRBD1 (5 bases). The V gene lost 3 bases and the J gene lost 4 bases, with 13 bases spanning the gap. The CDR3 totals 14 residues. In germline, CDR1 is SGHTA, CDR2 FQGNSA. This CDR3 reads CASSFGDRFYEQYF. The CDR3 DNA reads TGTGCCAGCAGCTTTGGAGACAGATTTTACGAGCAGTACTTC. Variable domain in full (rest from reference TRBV7-2 and TRBJ2-7): GAGVSQSPSNKVTEKGKDVELRCDPISGHTALYWYRQSLGQGLEFLIYFQGNSAPDKSGLPSDRFSAERTGGSVSTLTIQRTQQEDSAVYLCASSFGDRFYEQYFGPGTRLTVT.

This clonotype was picked up a small number of times. This chain uses TRBV4-3 with TRBJ2-7; 8 bases match TRBD1. Trimming cost V 0 bases and J 5 bases; bases outside gene matches: 6. There are 15 residues in the CDR3. Germline CDR1 reads LGHNA; CDR2 reads YSLEER. CDR3 DNA sequence: TGCGCCAGCAGCCAAGATCTAGGACAGGGTAACGAGCAGTACTTC. Translated, it gives CASSQDLGQGNEQYF.

The CDR3 DNA reads as TGCGCCAGCAGTGCCCCAGGGACGTCCGGGGAGCTGTTTTTT. This translates into CASSAPGTSGELFF. This sequence joins TRBV10-1 and TRBJ2-2; D may be TRBD1 or TRBD2 (5 bases each). Germline loops: CDR1 WNHNN, CDR2 SYGVQD (reference sequence). The CDR3 has 14 residues. Trimming took off 4 bases at V and 6 bases at J, with 12 bases between the two ends.

In this sample, this clonotype turned up many times. The J gene is TRBJ1-2, the V gene TRBV7-2, with 7 bases matching TRBD1. The trim removed 5 bases at V and 4 bases at J, leaving 4 bases unmatched. Germline CDR1 SGHTA, CDR2 FQGNSA. The CDR3 contains 13 residues. The CDR3 sequence: CASSAGTAYGYTF. The CDR3 DNA reads TGTGCCAGCAGCGCCGGGACAGCCTATGGCTACACCTTC.

This clonotype was picked up a small number of times. J is TRBJ2-6 and V is TRBV11-1; no definite D call. V was trimmed by 8 bases and J by 1 base, leaving 24 bases between them. Germline CDR1 reads SGHAT; CDR2 reads FQDESV (reference sequence). This CDR3 contains 19 residues. CDR3 DNA: TGTGCCAGCCCTTTGCGATCGCTCCCCACAGATTCTGGGGCCAACGTCCTGACTTTC. This sequence encodes CASPLRSLPTDSGANVLTF.

The chain uses TRBV9 and TRBJ1-6, with a possible D match to TRBD1 (6 bases). Germline assignment: CDR1 SGDLS and CDR2 YYNGEE. V was pared by 3 bases and J by 0 bases, with 10 bases between. The CDR3 has 16 amino acids. The CDR3 is CASSEGQSSYNSPLHF. The CDR3 nucleotides read TGTGCCAGCAGCGAGGGACAAAGCTCCTATAATTCACCCCTCCACTTT.